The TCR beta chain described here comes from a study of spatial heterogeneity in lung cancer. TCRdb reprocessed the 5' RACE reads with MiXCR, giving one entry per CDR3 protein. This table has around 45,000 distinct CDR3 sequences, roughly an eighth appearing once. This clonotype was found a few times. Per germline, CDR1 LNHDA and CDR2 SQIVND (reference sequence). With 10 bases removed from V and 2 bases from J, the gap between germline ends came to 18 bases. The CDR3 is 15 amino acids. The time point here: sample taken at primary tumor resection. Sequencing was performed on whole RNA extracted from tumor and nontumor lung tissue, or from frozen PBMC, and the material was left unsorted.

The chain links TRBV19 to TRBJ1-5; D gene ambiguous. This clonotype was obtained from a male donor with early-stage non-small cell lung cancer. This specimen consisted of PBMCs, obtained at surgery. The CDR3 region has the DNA TGTGCCATTGGAGAGGTCCCGAACGGCAATCAGCCCCAGCATTTT. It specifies CAIGEVPNGNQPQHF.